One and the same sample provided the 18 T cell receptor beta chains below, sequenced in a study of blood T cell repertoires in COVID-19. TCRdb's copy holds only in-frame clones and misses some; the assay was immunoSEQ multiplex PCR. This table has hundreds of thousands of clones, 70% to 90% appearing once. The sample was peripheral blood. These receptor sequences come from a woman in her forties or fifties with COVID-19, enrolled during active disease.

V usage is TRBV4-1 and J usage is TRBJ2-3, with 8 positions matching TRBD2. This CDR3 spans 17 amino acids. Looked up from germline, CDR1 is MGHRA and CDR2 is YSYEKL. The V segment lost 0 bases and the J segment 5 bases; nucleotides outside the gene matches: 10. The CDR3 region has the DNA TGCGCCAGCAGCCAAGATAGGGCGGGGGGTGATCGAGATACGCAGTATTTT. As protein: CASSQDRAGGDRDTQYF.

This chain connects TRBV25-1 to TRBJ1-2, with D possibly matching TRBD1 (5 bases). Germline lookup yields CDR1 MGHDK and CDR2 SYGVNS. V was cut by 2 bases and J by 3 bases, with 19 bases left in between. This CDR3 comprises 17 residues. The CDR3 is CASSELPAGKEDYGYTF. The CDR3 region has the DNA TGTGCCAGCAGTGAACTTCCGGCAGGGAAAGAGGACTATGGCTACACCTTC.

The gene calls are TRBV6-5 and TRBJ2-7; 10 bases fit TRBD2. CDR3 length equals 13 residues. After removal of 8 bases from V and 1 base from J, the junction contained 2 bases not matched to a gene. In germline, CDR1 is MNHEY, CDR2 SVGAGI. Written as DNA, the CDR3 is TGTGCCAGCCGGACTAGCGGTTCCTACGAGCAGTACTTC. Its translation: CASRTSGSYEQYF.

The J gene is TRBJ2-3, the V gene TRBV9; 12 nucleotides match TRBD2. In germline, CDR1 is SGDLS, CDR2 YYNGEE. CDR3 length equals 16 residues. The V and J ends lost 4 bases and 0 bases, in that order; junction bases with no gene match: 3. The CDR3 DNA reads TGTGCCAGCAGCTTCGGGACTAGCGGGAGCACAGATACGCAGTATTTT. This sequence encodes CASSFGTSGSTDTQYF.

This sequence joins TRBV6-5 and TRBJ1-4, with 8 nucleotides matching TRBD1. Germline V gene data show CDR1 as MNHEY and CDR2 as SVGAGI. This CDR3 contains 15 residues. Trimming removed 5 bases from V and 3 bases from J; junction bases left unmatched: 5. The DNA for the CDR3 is TGTGCCAGCAGTCTAGGGACAGGTGCTAATGAAAAACTGTTTTTT. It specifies CASSLGTGANEKLFF.

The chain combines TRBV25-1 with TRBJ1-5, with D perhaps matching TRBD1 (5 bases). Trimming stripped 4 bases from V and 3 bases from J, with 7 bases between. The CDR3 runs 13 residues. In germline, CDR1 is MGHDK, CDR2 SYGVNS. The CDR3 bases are TGTGCCAGCAGTGCAGGGATCAATCAGCCCCAGCATTTT. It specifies CASSAGINQPQHF.

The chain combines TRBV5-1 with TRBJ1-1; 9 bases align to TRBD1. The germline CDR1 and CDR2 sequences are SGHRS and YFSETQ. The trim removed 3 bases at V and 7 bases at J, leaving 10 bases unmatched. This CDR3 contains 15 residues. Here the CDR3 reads CASSSYYTGGNEAFF. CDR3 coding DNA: TGCGCCAGCAGCTCATACTACACAGGGGGCAATGAAGCTTTCTTT.

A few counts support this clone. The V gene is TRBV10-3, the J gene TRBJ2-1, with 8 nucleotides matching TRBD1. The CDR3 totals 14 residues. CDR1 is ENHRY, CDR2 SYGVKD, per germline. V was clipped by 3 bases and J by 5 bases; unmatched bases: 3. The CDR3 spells CAISETGGHNEQFF. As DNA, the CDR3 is TGTGCCATCAGTGAAACAGGGGGACACAATGAGCAGTTCTTC.

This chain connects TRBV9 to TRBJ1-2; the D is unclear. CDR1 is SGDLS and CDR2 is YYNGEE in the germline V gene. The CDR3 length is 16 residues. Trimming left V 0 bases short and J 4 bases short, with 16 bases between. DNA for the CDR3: TGTGCCAGCAGCGTAGACGCGGGTGGCAGCGCCTATGGCTACACCTTC. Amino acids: CASSVDAGGSAYGYTF.

CDR3 sequence reads: CATLAAGGPGELFF. The DNA of the CDR3 is TGTGCCACCCTTGCGGCGGGGGGGCCCGGGGAGCTGTTTTTT. The chain joins TRBV7-7 to TRBJ2-2; TRBD2 agrees at 9 bases. The germline CDR1 and CDR2 sequences are SSHAT and FNYEAQ (reference sequence). The CDR3 has 14 residues. V lost 10 bases and J lost 6; bases outside the gene matches: 9.

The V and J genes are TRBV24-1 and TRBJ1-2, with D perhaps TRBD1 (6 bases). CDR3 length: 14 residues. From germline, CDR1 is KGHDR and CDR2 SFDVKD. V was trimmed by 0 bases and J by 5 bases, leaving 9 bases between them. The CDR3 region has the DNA TGTGCCACCAGTGATTTGGGGACACGTTATGGCTACACCTTC. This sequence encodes CATSDLGTRYGYTF.

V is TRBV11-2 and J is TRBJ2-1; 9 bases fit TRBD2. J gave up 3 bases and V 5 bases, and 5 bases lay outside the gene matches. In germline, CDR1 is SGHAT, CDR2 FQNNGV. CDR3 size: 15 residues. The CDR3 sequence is CASSASGVNYNEQFF. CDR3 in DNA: TGTGCCAGCAGCGCTAGCGGGGTCAACTACAATGAGCAGTTCTTC.

The CDR3 region is CASSAELGQGAGEQYF. In DNA, the CDR3 is TGTGCCAGTAGTGCCGAACTTGGACAGGGCGCCGGCGAGCAGTACTTC. The chain combines TRBV19 with TRBJ2-7, with 8 positions matching TRBD1. Germline assignment: CDR1 LNHDA and CDR2 SQIVND (reference sequence). The CDR3 runs to 16 residues. V gave up 5 bases and J gave up 6 bases; unmatched junction bases: 15.

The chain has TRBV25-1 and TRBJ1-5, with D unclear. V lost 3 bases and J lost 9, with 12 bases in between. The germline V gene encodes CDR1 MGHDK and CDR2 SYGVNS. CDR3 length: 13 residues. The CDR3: CASSDAGVGPQHF. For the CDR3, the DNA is TGTGCCAGCAGTGACGCCGGGGTGGGGCCCCAGCATTTT.

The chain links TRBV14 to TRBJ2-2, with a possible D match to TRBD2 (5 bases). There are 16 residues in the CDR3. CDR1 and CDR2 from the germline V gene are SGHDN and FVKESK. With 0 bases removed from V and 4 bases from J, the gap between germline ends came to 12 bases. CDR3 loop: CASSQDFGVPTGELFF. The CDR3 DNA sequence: TGTGCCAGCAGCCAAGATTTCGGGGTTCCCACCGGGGAGCTGTTTTTT. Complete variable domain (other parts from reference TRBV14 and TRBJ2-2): EAGVTQFPSHSVIEKGQTVTLRCDPISGHDNLYWYRRVMGKEIKFLLHFVKESKQDESGMPNNRFLAERTGGTYSTLKVQPAELEDSGVYFCASSQDFGVPTGELFFGEGSRLTVL.

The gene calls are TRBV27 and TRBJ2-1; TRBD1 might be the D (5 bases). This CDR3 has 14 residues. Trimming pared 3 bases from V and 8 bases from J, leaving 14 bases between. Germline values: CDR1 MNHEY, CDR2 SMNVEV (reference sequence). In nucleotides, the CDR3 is TGTGCCAGCAGTTTTGACAGCCCCTGGGATGAGCAGTTCTTC. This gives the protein CASSFDSPWDEQFF.

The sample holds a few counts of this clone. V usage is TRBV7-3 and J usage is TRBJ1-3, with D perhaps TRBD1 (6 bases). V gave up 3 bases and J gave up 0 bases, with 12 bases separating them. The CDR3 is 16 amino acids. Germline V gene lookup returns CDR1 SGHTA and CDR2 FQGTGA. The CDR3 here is CASSFRRQASGNTIYF. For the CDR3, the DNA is TGTGCCAGCAGCTTCCGTCGACAGGCCTCTGGAAACACCATATATTTT.

CDR3 in amino acids: CASSGRLAANGGEQFF. The CDR3 coding sequence is TGTGCCAGCAGCGGCCGACTAGCGGCGAATGGGGGTGAGCAGTTCTTC. The chain couples TRBV7-6 to TRBJ2-1, with 9 positions matching TRBD2. V shed 5 bases, J shed 9 bases, and the junction held 14 bases outside the gene matches. Germline CDR1 SGHVS, CDR2 FNYEAQ. The CDR3 has 16 amino acids.